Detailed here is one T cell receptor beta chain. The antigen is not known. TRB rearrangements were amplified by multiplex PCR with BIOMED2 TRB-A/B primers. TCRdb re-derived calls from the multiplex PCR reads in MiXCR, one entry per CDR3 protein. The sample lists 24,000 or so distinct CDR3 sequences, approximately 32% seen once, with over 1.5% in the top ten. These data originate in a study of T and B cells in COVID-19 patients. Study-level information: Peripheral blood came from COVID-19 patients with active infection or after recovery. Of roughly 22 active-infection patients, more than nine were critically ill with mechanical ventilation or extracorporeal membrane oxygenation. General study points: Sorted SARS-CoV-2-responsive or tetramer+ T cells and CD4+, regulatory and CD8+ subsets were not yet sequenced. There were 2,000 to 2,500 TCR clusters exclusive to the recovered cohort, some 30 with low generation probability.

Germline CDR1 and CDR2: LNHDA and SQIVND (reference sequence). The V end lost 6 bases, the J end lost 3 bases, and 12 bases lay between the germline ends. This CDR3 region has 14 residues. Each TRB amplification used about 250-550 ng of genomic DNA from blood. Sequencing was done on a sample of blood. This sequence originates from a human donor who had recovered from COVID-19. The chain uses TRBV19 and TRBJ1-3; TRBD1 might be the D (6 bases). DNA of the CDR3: TGTGCCAGTAGCAGGGGAGCAAGTGGAAACACCATATATTTT. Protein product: CASSRGASGNTIYF.